This T cell receptor (beta chain) was captured in a study of shared clonotypes between healthy human individuals. Overall study findings and caveats: Larger estimated richness was generally recorded for naive subsets relative to memory subsets.

The method was immunoSEQ multiplex PCR; TCRdb's version includes in-frame clones alone and lacks a portion of them. Of about 990,000 clones listed, approximately 80% were seen once; the top ten hold 0.55% to 0.7%. A word on this clone: The antigen remains unidentified.

After removal of 2 bases from V and 3 bases from J, the junction contained 4 bases not matched to a gene. CDR3 size: 15 residues. The germline V gene has CDR1 SGHRS and CDR2 YFSETQ. CD4+ cells were split into CD45RA+ naive and CD45RA-negative memory subsets. The specimen was memory CD4+ T cells from PBMCs. Subset here: CD45RA-negative fraction. This chain links TRBV5-1 with TRBJ2-3; 9 bases are shared with TRBD2. The source is a man aged 18 to 30 in good health. Some clones in this sample may be carry-over from other donors' samples. DNA for the CDR3: TGCGCCAGCAGCTTCGAGACTAGCGGTACAGATACGCAGTATTTT. This sequence encodes CASSFETSGTDTQYF.